This T cell receptor (beta chain) was documented in a study of T cells in Graves' hyperthyroidism and ophthalmopathy. J lost 7 bases, V lost 5 bases, and 13 bases had no gene match. The germline V gene encodes CDR1 DFQATT and CDR2 SNEGSKA (reference sequence). CDR3 length: 15 residues. The table lists this clonotype with a few counts. RNA transcripts gave rise to amplified TCR beta CDR3 regions. HTBI primers were the set used in a first-round RT-PCR of the TCR CDR3. TCRdb analysed the multiplex PCR reads with MiXCR anew, one entry per CDR3 protein. The sample includes about 350,000 distinct CDR3 sequences, 17% of them seen just once.

The sequence was obtained from a woman in her twenties or thirties with Graves' hyperthyroidism that later progressed to Graves' ophthalmopathy. What was sequenced was blood. This chain joins TRBV20-1 and TRBJ1-1; 10 bases fit TRBD1. The CDR3 coding sequence is TGCAGTGCTCGCGACTTCGACAGGGGGCAAGTTGAAGCTTTCTTT. It codes for CSARDFDRGQVEAFF.